This is a list of T cell receptor beta chains from one sample in a study of blood T cell repertoires in COVID-19. Sequencing was performed with immunoSEQ multiplex PCR; in TCRdb, only in-frame clones are kept and a portion is missing. The sample records about 380,000 clones, approximately 90% being singletons. Sequenced input: PBMCs or T cells enriched from blood (not recorded which). The source of these receptors is a woman in her late teens or twenties who had recovered from COVID-19. CDR3s include the opening cysteine and the closing phenylalanine or tryptophan. A D gene is named only where the DNA matches it firmly. A row's size may be missing; if present it is once, few, many or a size class.

size	D	J	V	DNA	CDR3
NA	TRBD1	TRBJ2-2	TRBV7-9	TGTGCCAGCAGCTTAGTCTACAGGGGCGGGGAGCTGTTTTTT	CASSLVYRGGELFF
NA	TRBD1	TRBJ2-1	TRBV4-3	TGCGCCAGCAGCCAAGGGGACAGGGATGACAATGAGCAGTTCTTC	CASSQGDRDDNEQFF
NA	NA	TRBJ1-1	TRBV7-9	TGTGCCAGCAGCTTACGGTCGGGGGGGACGATATGGAACACTGAAGCTTTCTTT	CASSLRSGGTIWNTEAFF
NA	NA	TRBJ2-3	TRBV5-5	TGTGCCAGCAGCTTGGGGACTATGCGAGATACGCAGTATTTT	CASSLGTMRDTQYF
NA	NA	TRBJ2-3	TRBV6-5	TGTGCCAGCAGGTTAGCGGGGAGGGGGCCAGATACGCAGTATTTT	CASRLAGRGPDTQYF
NA	TRBD1	TRBJ1-2	TRBV25-1	TGTGCCAGCAGTGAAAGACAGGGGACGGGTGGCTACACCTTC	CASSERQGTGGYTF
NA	NA	TRBJ2-7	TRBV7-9	TGTGCCAGCAGCTTAGTCGGCTACGAGCAGTACTTC	CASSLVGYEQYF
NA	NA	TRBJ2-4	TRBV25-1	TGTGCCAGCAGTCACAGGGAAAACATTCAGTACTTC	CASSHRENIQYF
NA	TRBD1	TRBJ1-4	TRBV28	TGTGCCAGCAGATTATGGGGGACAGGGACGGATGAAAAACTGTTTTTT	CASRLWGTGTDEKLFF
NA	TRBD1	TRBJ1-5	TRBV11-2	TGTGCCAGCAGCCCAGGGGGCGCGTATCAGCCCCAGCATTTT	CASSPGGAYQPQHF
NA	NA	TRBJ1-2	TRBV7-3	TGTGCCAGCAGCTCGAGCCCACAGGGAGACTATGGCTACACCTTC	CASSSSPQGDYGYTF
NA	NA	TRBJ1-4	TRBV4-2	TGTGCCAGCAGCCAAGAGCGAACAGGGCGTGAAAAACTGTTTTTT	CASSQERTGREKLFF
NA	TRBD1	TRBJ1-1	TRBV7-6	TGTGCCAGCAGTCAAACGCAGGGGGTGAACACTGAAGCTTTCTTT	CASSQTQGVNTEAFF
NA	NA	TRBJ1-2	TRBV13	TGTGCCAGCAGCTTAAGACGGGTTGAGGGCTACACCTTC	CASSLRRVEGYTF
few	TRBD1	TRBJ1-1	TRBV7-9	TGTGCCAGCAGTCCACGGGACAGAAACACTGAAGCTTTCTTT	CASSPRDRNTEAFF
NA	NA	TRBJ2-3	TRBV12-3/TRBV12-4	TGTGCCAGTACAGGTAGCACAGATACGCAGTATTTT	CASTGSTDTQYF
NA	NA	TRBJ1-2	TRBV6-5	TGTGCCAGCAGTTACTCCGGACACCTCAACTATGGCTACACCTTC	CASSYSGHLNYGYTF
NA	NA	TRBJ1-2	TRBV6-5	TGTGCCAGCAGTTACTTGGCCGCCAATAACTATGGCTACACCTTC	CASSYLAANNYGYTF
NA	TRBD1	TRBJ1-1	TRBV15	TGTGCCACCAGCGGCTCGGGACAGGGGATTGGGACTGAAGCTTTCTTT	CATSGSGQGIGTEAFF
NA	TRBD2	TRBJ2-7	TRBV28	TGTGCCAGCAGGTCTACTGTGCTAGCGGGTACGTACGAGCAGTACTTC	CASRSTVLAGTYEQYF
NA	NA	TRBJ1-1	TRBV19	TGTGCCAGTAGTATAATGGGAGGGAACACTGAAGCTTTCTTT	CASSIMGGNTEAFF
NA	TRBD1	TRBJ2-3	TRBV5-6	TGTGCCAGCAGCTTGAGGGGGCGCACAGATACGCAGTATTTT	CASSLRGRTDTQYF
NA	NA	TRBJ2-5	TRBV7-2	TGTGCCAGCAGCCCTGTGGTCGCGAGGCCGTTAGAGACCCAGTACTTC	CASSPVVARPLETQYF
NA	TRBD1	TRBJ2-7	TRBV7-2	TGTGCCAGCAGCTATAGGGAGACAGGGTATCACGAGCAGTACTTC	CASSYRETGYHEQYF
NA	NA	TRBJ1-5	TRBV4-3	TGCGCCAGCAGCCAAGATCATGGGGCTAGGAATCAGCCCCAGCATTTT	CASSQDHGARNQPQHF
NA	TRBD2	TRBJ2-3	TRBV5-1	TGCGCCAGCAGCTTGGGTGCCGGGGGGAGGTTCACAGATACGCAGTATTTT	CASSLGAGGRFTDTQYF
NA	TRBD1	TRBJ2-7	TRBV4-1	TGCGCCAGCAGCCAAGAGACAGGGACCTCCTACGAGCAGTACTTC	CASSQETGTSYEQYF
NA	NA	TRBJ2-3	TRBV5-1	TGCGCCAGCAGCTTGGCAGTAGCGGCATCTAGCACAGATACGCAGTATTTT	CASSLAVAASSTDTQYF
NA	NA	TRBJ1-1	TRBV29-1	TGCAGCGTTGAAGGGAGGGCAGGCGGTGAAGCTTTCTTT	CSVEGRAGGEAFF
NA	TRBD1	TRBJ1-2	TRBV6-2/TRBV6-3	TGTGCCAGCAGTTACACGCCAGGGGGCGAGGGCTACACCTTC	CASSYTPGGEGYTF
NA	TRBD1	TRBJ1-2	TRBV19	TGTGCCAGTAGTTACAGGGGCTATGGCTACACCTTC	CASSYRGYGYTF
NA	NA	TRBJ1-2	TRBV30	TGTGCCTACCACAGAGATGGCTACACCTTC	CAYHRDGYTF
NA	NA	TRBJ2-5	TRBV4-2	TGTGCCAGCAGCCAAGACTATCAGGGGTGGGACGAGACCCAGTACTTC	CASSQDYQGWDETQYF
NA	NA	TRBJ1-1	TRBV7-9	TGTGCCAGCAGCTTAGGCGGGAGTACTGAAGCTTTCTTT	CASSLGGSTEAFF
once	TRBD2	TRBJ2-1	TRBV7-9	TGTGCCAGCAGCTCCGTCGGGACTAAGGATCATGGGCAGTTCTTC	CASSSVGTKDHGQFF
NA	TRBD1	TRBJ1-6	TRBV28	TGTGCCAGCAGTTTGGGACAGGGTAATTCACCCCTCCACTTT	CASSLGQGNSPLHF
once	NA	TRBJ1-2	TRBV12-3/TRBV12-4	TGTGCCAGCAGTCCCTCGCAGGGGAAAGGCTACACCTTC	CASSPSQGKGYTF
NA	NA	TRBJ1-6	TRBV6-5	TGTGCCAGCAGCGATCAACTGGGAGGTAATTCACCCCTCCACTTT	CASSDQLGGNSPLHF
NA	NA	TRBJ1-5	TRBV28	TGTGCCAGCAGTTTAGTGATGTCCCGCCGGAGCAATCAGCCCCAGCATTTT	CASSLVMSRRSNQPQHF
NA	TRBD1	TRBJ1-2	TRBV2	TGTGCCAGGCTTCGACAGGGACTCAACTATGGCTACACCTTC	CARLRQGLNYGYTF
NA	TRBD1	TRBJ1-2	TRBV27	TGTGCCAGCAGTTCCGCCGGGACAGGGGGCTCATATGGCTACACCTTC	CASSSAGTGGSYGYTF
NA	TRBD1	TRBJ1-2	TRBV6-5	TGTGCCAGCAATAGCGACAGGGGGATACGTGGCTACACCTTC	CASNSDRGIRGYTF
NA	TRBD1	TRBJ2-7	TRBV10-3	TGTGCCATCAGTGGGGACAGGGCGGGAGTTTACGAGCAGTACTTC	CAISGDRAGVYEQYF
NA	TRBD2	TRBJ2-2	TRBV6-5	TGTGCCGTCGGCGGGGGGCGTCTCACCGGGGAGCTGTTTTTT	CAVGGGRLTGELFF
once	TRBD1	TRBJ1-5	TRBV24-1	TGTGCCACCACCATAACAGGGGGAAATCAGCCCCAGCATTTT	CATTITGGNQPQHF
NA	TRBD2	TRBJ2-7	TRBV7-2	TGTGCCAGCAGCTTAGATGGCGGGGGGAAGCGCGAGCAGTACTTC	CASSLDGGGKREQYF